The T cell receptor (beta chain) under discussion was sequenced for a study of CD4+ T cells in melanoma. Notes on the study in general: Diverse differentiation states were reported for melanoma neoantigen-specific CD4+ T cells. CD8+ T cell, macrophage and B cell function reportedly correlated with neoantigen-specific CD4+ T cells.

There are 14 residues in the CDR3. Germline loops: CDR1 SNHLY, CDR2 FYNNEI. V lost 6 bases to trimming and J lost 7 bases, with 15 bases between them. TCRdb keeps only in-frame clones here, not all; method: immunoSEQ multiplex PCR. This sample has more than 90,000 clones, with about 90% found just once. Concerning this clone: What it recognizes is unknown.

This sequence joins TRBV2 and TRBJ1-4; D possibly corresponds to TRBD1 (6 bases). Sequenced: peripheral blood. The TCR originated in a human donor with melanoma. The DNA of the CDR3 is TGTGCCAGCAGGGGGGCCGGGCTCAGTGAAAAACTGTTTTTT. It yields the protein CASRGAGLSEKLFF.